The clone carrying this TCR beta chain was counted many times. Antigen specificity is unknown. The sample is drawn from a study of regulatory T cells in long-lasting Graves disease. TCR beta libraries were built with iRepertoire HTBI primers and Arm-PCR of CDR3 regions. A single record per CDR3 protein comes from TCRdb applying MiXCR to the multiplex PCR reads. The sample carries hundreds of thousands of distinct CDR3 sequences, roughly 14% recorded once. Study conclusions and caveats: Analysis covered peripheral blood alone, not thyroid tissue.

The sample's time point: newly diagnosed GD, antithyroid drugs for less than 3 months. There was RNA extracted from PBMCs, and the TCR library was made from it. Germline CDR1 and CDR2: MNHEY and SVGEGT. The CDR3 covers 14 residues. V was cut by 0 bases and J by 5 bases, with 8 bases left in between. The data were also submitted as part of a second study, on T cells in Graves' hyperthyroidism and ophthalmopathy. From that report: TCR CDR3 regions were first amplified by RT-PCR with HTBI primers.

The V and J genes are TRBV6-2 or TRBV6-3 and TRBJ1-5, with D possibly being TRBD1 (5 bases). This sample comprised peripheral blood mononuclear cells (PBMCs), obtained at new diagnosis, from a patient treated with antithyroid drugs. The TCR was taken from a man aged 30-40 years with Graves disease. This CDR3 reads CASSYSGVHQPQHF. Here the CDR3 DNA reads TGTGCCAGCAGTTACTCGGGGGTCCATCAGCCCCAGCATTTT.